The rows below give T cell receptor beta chains drawn from one sample of a study of T-cell reconstitution after alpha-beta-depleted transplantation in children. TCRdb ran MiXCR on the PCR reads and lists one entry per CDR3 protein. Of about 830,000 distinct CDR3 sequences in the sample, roughly 15% were seen once. This specimen consisted of PBMCs, mostly from graft donor cells, obtained 360 days after TCRalphabeta/CD19-depleted stem cell transplant. These receptors originate from a male patient between 5 and 17 years old who had a stem cell transplant for acute lymphoblastic leukemia, so the T cells may come from the graft donor. Both conserved end residues are trimmed from each CDR3. A D gene is named only where the DNA matches it firmly. Clone size appears in some rows only: once, few, many, or a class for an expanded clone.

CDR3aa	j_gene	abundance	v_gene	d_gene
SVGIGNTGELF	TRBJ2-2	few	TRBV29-1	NA
ASSGSGTGNNEQF	TRBJ2-1	NA	TRBV7-3	NA
ASSHGQGAF	TRBJ1-1	few	TRBV12-3/TRBV12-4	TRBD1
ASSPTRTSRADTQY	TRBJ2-3	many	TRBV7-9	TRBD2
ASLPGASTDTQY	TRBJ2-3	few	TRBV2	NA
SVGEPAVLLGGNEQF	TRBJ2-1	NA	TRBV29-1	NA
ASSSRQREANEQF	TRBJ2-1	few	TRBV6-5	TRBD2
ASSYQGDNEKLF	TRBJ1-4	NA	TRBV6-5	TRBD1
ASSFWGRGELF	TRBJ2-2	many	TRBV12-3/TRBV12-4	NA
ASSQDLAGVEETQY	TRBJ2-5	NA	TRBV3-1	TRBD2
ASSVVWRGTEAF	TRBJ1-1	few	TRBV9	NA
ASKLIQGIEQY	TRBJ2-7	once	TRBV27	NA
ASSPGLAGVAKNIQY	TRBJ2-4	few	TRBV12-3/TRBV12-4	TRBD2
ASRGGQTVPDTQY	TRBJ2-3	many	TRBV5-5	NA
ASSLENTQY	TRBJ2-3	many	TRBV5-1	NA
ASSFDNYGYT	TRBJ1-2	few	TRBV5-1	NA